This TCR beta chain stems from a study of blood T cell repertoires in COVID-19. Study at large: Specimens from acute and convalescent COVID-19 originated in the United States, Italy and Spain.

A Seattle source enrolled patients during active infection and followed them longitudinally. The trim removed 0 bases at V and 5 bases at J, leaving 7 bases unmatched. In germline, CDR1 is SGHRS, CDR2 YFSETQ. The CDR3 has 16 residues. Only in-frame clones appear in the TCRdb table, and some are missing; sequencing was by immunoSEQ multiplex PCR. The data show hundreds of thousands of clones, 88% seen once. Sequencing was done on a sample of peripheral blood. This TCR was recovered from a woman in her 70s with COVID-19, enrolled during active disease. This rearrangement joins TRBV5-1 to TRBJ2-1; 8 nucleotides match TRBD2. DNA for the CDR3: TGCGCCAGCAGCTTGGTAACCCGTAGCGGGAACAATGAGCAGTTCTTC. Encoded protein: CASSLVTRSGNNEQFF.